This TCR beta chain was sequenced for a study of PD-1 blockade in classical Hodgkin lymphoma. Brentuximab vedotin exposure varied, and every patient relapsed after autologous stem cell transplantation. Here immunoSEQ multiplex PCR was the method, and the copy in TCRdb shows in-frame clones only, minus some. This sample has around 13,000 clones; roughly 92% occur once, and the top ten carry 20%. This clonotype originated in a human donor with classical Hodgkin lymphoma. The source was peripheral blood mononuclear cells (PBMCs), collected at baseline.

In nucleotides, the CDR3 is TGTGCCAGCAGTCCCCAACCAACCCCCAGAGGCACGCAGTATTTT. Its protein is CASSPQPTPRGTQYF. The chain carries TRBV6-4 and TRBJ2-3; D remains ambiguous. Germline assignment: CDR1 MRHNA and CDR2 SNTAGT. CDR3 length: 15 residues. Trimming shortened V by 5 bases and J by 9 bases, and 21 bases separated the two germline ends.